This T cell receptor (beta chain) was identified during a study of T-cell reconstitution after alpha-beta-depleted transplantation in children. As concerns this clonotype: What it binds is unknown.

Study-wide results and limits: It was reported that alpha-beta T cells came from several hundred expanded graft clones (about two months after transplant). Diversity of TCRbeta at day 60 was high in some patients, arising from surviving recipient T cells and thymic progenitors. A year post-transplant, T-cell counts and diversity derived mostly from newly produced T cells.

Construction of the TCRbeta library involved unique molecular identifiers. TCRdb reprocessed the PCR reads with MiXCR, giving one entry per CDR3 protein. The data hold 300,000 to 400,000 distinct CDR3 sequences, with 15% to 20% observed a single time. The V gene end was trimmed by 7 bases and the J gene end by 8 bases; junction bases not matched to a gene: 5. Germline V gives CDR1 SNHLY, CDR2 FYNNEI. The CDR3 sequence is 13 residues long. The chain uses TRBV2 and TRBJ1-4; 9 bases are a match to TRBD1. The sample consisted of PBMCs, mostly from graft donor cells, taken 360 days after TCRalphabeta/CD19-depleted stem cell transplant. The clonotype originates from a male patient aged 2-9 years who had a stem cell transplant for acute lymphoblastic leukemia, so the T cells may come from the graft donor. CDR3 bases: TGTGCCAGCAATACAGGGGGCACGGAAAAACTGTTTTTT. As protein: CASNTGGTEKLFF.